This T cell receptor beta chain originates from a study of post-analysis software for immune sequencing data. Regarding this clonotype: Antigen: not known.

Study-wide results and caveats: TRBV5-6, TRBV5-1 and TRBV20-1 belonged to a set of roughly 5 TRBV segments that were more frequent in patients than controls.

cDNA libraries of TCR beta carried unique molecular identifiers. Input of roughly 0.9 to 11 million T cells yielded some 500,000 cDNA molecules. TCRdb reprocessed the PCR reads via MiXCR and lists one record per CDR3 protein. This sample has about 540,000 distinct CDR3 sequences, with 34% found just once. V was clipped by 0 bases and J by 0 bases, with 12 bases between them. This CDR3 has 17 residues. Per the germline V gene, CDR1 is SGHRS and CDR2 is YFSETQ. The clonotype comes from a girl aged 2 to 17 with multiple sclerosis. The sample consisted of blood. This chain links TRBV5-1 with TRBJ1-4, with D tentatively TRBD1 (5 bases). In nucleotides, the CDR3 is TGCGCCAGCAGCTTGGACGGGACTCTTGCAACTAATGAAAAACTGTTTTTT. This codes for CASSLDGTLATNEKLFF.